This entry is about one T cell receptor (beta chain). Its antigen remains unidentified. This record comes from a study of pediatric ulcerative colitis. V lost 10 bases, J lost 2 bases, and 16 bases stayed unmatched. Germline V gives CDR1 MNHEY, CDR2 SMNVEV (reference sequence). CDR3 length: 17 residues. This was a survey-level run. Some clones are missing from TCRdb's copy, which holds only in-frame ones; the method was immunoSEQ multiplex PCR. The sample lists some 25,000 clones; approximately 71% were seen once. During colonoscopy, one to two rectal pinch biopsies were collected. Overall study findings and caveats: Compared with controls, ulcerative colitis showed greater blood-rectum clone sharing.

This chain connects TRBV27 to TRBJ2-3; the match to TRBD2 covers 9 bases. The clonotype was recovered from a boy aged 10-17 years with severe ulcerative colitis. The sample was gut tissue. The CDR3 sequence: CATRVLGGRASTDTQYF. The CDR3 nucleotides are TGTGCCACAAGAGTCCTCGGCGGGAGGGCCTCCACAGATACGCAGTATTTT.